Presented here are 4 T cell receptor beta chains from one specimen sequenced in a study of technical replicates of blood from several donors. Sequencing was performed with immunoSEQ multiplex PCR; in TCRdb, only in-frame clones are kept and a portion is missing. Of 70,000 to 95,000 clones listed, around 97% were seen once; the top ten hold around 0.3%. Sequenced sample: T cells isolated from PBMCs. These receptors came from a human donor in good health.

The gene calls are TRBV5-6 and TRBJ1-5; possible D gene TRBD1, 5 bases. This CDR3 has 13 amino acids. Deletions cut 4 bases from V and 5 bases from J, with 10 bases between. Per the germline V gene, CDR1 is SGHDT and CDR2 is YYEEEE. As DNA, the CDR3 is TGTGCCAGCAGCCTCGACAGTGATCAGCCCCAGCATTTT. Protein sequence: CASSLDSDQPQHF.

The CDR3 region is CAWNTGAGGYTF. The CDR3 DNA is TGTGCCTGGAATACAGGGGCAGGGGGCTACACCTTC. V is TRBV30 and J is TRBJ1-2; the match to TRBD1 covers 7 bases. V shed 4 bases and J 8 bases; nucleotides not matched to a gene: 7. The CDR3 is 12 amino acids. Germline V gene sequence: CDR1 GTSNPN, CDR2 SVGIG (reference sequence).

This clone was counted ten times or more. The genes are TRBV29-1 and TRBJ2-1; tentatively, D is TRBD1 (9 bases). This CDR3 region has 12 residues. Trimming took 7 bases from V and 14 from J, leaving 21 bases between them. CDR1 and CDR2 from the germline V gene are SQVTM and ANQGSEA. The CDR3 DNA reads TGCAGCGGGGGACAGGGAGACGGGAGGGAGTTCTTC. Translating gives CSGGQGDGREFF.

The V and J genes are TRBV5-6 and TRBJ2-2; TRBD2 aligns across 14 bases. The CDR3 runs 18 residues. Germline CDR1 reads SGHDT; CDR2 reads YYEEEE. J gave up 6 bases and V 4 bases, and 11 bases lay outside the gene matches. The CDR3, as DNA: TGTGCCAGCAGCGCCTCGGGACTAGCGGGAGTCTTCGCCGGGGAGCTGTTTTTT. Its translation: CASSASGLAGVFAGELFF.